One sample yielded the 22 T cell receptor beta chains listed below, sequenced in a study of CD8 T cells in Susac syndrome. RNA, at roughly 0.5 to 1 ug, was reverse transcribed with random hexamers. From the immunoSEQ multiplex PCR reads, TCRdb called clonotypes with MiXCR, one entry per CDR3 protein. The table includes over 95,000 distinct CDR3 sequences, approximately 90% detected once. Sample: CD8+ T cells from PBMCs. The receptors originated from a human donor in good health.

This chain uses TRBV10-3 with TRBJ1-3; D is ambiguous. V gave up 2 bases and J gave up 4 bases, with 15 bases separating them. The CDR3 length is 16 residues. Germline-derived CDR1 and CDR2 are ENHRY and SYGVKD. CDR3 sequence (DNA): TGTGCCATCAGTGAGGGACTCTCCTGGGGAGGAAACACCATATATTTT. This translates into CAISEGLSWGGNTIYF.

V usage is TRBV6-2 or TRBV6-3 and J usage is TRBJ2-4, with D possibly being TRBD2 (5 bases). This CDR3 contains 19 residues. The germline V gene encodes CDR1 MNHEY and CDR2 SVGEGT. V lost 6 bases and J 1 base, leaving 25 bases between the germline ends. The chain's CDR3 is CASRLGEGIPSVAKNIQYF. Here the CDR3 DNA reads TGTGCCAGCAGACTCGGTGAGGGTATCCCTTCAGTGGCCAAAAACATTCAGTACTTC.

This rearrangement joins TRBV3-1 to TRBJ1-1; D perhaps matches TRBD1 (5 bases). Germline loops: CDR1 LGHDT, CDR2 YNNKEL (reference sequence). The CDR3 consists of 14 residues. V was pared by 0 bases and J by 4 bases, with 9 bases between. The chain's CDR3 is CASSQDWRGTEAFF. The CDR3 DNA is TGTGCCAGCAGCCAAGATTGGAGGGGCACTGAAGCTTTCTTT.

The rearrangement links TRBV6-2 or TRBV6-3 to TRBJ2-1; D is perhaps TRBD1 (6 bases). The CDR3 sequence is 16 residues long. The V end lost 4 bases, the J end lost 1 base, and 14 bases lay between the germline ends. The germline V gene encodes CDR1 MNHEY and CDR2 SVGEGT. The CDR3 loop is CASSLEQGVSYNEQFF. The CDR3 DNA is TGTGCCAGCAGTTTAGAACAGGGCGTTTCCTACAATGAGCAGTTCTTC.

The chain links TRBV25-1 to TRBJ1-6; D uncertain. Germline loops: CDR1 MGHDK, CDR2 SYGVNS. Trimming stripped 2 bases from V and 0 bases from J, with 5 bases between. CDR3 length: 15 amino acids. In DNA form, the CDR3 reads TGTGCCAGCAGTGAACATGGCTCCTATAATTCACCCCTCCACTTT. Amino acid sequence: CASSEHGSYNSPLHF.

This sequence joins TRBV19 and TRBJ1-1; 9 nucleotides line up with TRBD1. The germline V gene encodes CDR1 LNHDA and CDR2 SQIVND (reference sequence). Germline trimming cut 5 bases from V and 4 bases from J; bases unmatched to any gene: 11. The CDR3 sequence is 16 residues long. The CDR3 bases are TGTGCCAGTAGTCGGCCCTCCGGGACAGGGACCACTGAAGCTTTCTTT. Translation: CASSRPSGTGTTEAFF.

This clonotype is a singleton in its sample. V is TRBV6-1 and J is TRBJ1-1; possible D gene TRBD1, 6 bases. The V end lost 4 bases, the J end lost 8 bases, and 26 bases lay between the germline ends. There are 17 residues in the CDR3. Germline V gives CDR1 MNHNS, CDR2 SASEGT. This chain's CDR3 is CASSVPRDTRGKIEAFF. The CDR3 bases are TGTGCCAGCAGTGTGCCCCGGGACACCCGGGGGAAAATAGAAGCTTTCTTT.

The chain employs TRBV25-1 and TRBJ2-3; 13 bases are shared with TRBD2. The J segment lost 3 bases and the V segment lost 4 bases, leaving 1 base of the junction unmatched. Germline values: CDR1 MGHDK, CDR2 SYGVNS. The CDR3 has 15 residues. The CDR3 region is CASSGTSGRTDTQYF. CDR3 DNA sequence: TGTGCCAGCAGTGGGACTAGCGGGAGAACAGATACGCAGTATTTT.

This chain joins TRBV7-2 and TRBJ1-6, with TRBD1 matching over 9 bases. Germline-derived CDR1 and CDR2 are SGHTA and FQGNSA. J was trimmed by 9 bases and V by 0 bases; bases with no gene match: 6. The CDR3 is 16 residues long. The CDR3 bases are TGTGCCAGCAGCTTAGCAGTGGGACAGGGAAGTTCACCCCTCCACTTT. Translating gives CASSLAVGQGSSPLHF.

The chain has TRBV9 and TRBJ2-7, with 10 bases that match TRBD2. Germline assignment: CDR1 SGDLS and CDR2 YYNGEE. The V gene end was trimmed by 3 bases and the J gene end by 6 bases; junction bases not matched to a gene: 15. The CDR3 covers 17 residues. CDR3 sequence (DNA): TGTGCCAGCAGCGAGGGCCTAGCGGGAGTCGGTCCTGTCGAGCAGTACTTC. It encodes CASSEGLAGVGPVEQYF.

About this clonotype: At one of its ends the junction is not consistent with the germline gene, which may arise from a read error. The chain employs TRBV12-3 or TRBV12-4 and TRBJ2-3; D not resolved. This CDR3 is 12 amino acids long. The CDR3: CASSPSIDTQYF. The DNA of the CDR3 is TGTGCCAGCAGCCCGAGCATAGATACGCAGTATTTT.

The chain has TRBV6-5 and TRBJ1-1, with 7 positions matching TRBD1. In germline, CDR1 is MNHEY, CDR2 SVGAGI. The CDR3 length is 16 residues. Losses at the gene ends were 2 bases for V and 5 bases for J; bases not matched to a gene: 11. CDR3 DNA sequence: TGTGCCAGCAGTTACGGGAACAGGGGAGGGGGGACTGAAGCTTTCTTT. Residues: CASSYGNRGGGTEAFF.

The chain couples TRBV5-6 to TRBJ1-2; D is undetermined. Trimming removed 0 bases at V and 6 bases at J, with 9 bases between. CDR1 and CDR2 from the germline V gene are SGHDT and YYEEEE. This CDR3 spans 13 amino acids. The CDR3 DNA follows: TGTGCCAGCAGCTTGGCCGGCCCAGATGGCTACACCTTC. Residues: CASSLAGPDGYTF.

The chain employs TRBV20-1 and TRBJ1-1; D gene uncertain. Looked up from germline, CDR1 is DFQATT and CDR2 is SNEGSKA (reference sequence). Between the trimmed V and J ends, which lost 6 bases and 0 bases, there was a span of 11 bases. The CDR3 is made up of 13 amino acids. This chain's CDR3 is CSASGPMNTEAFF. Here the CDR3 DNA reads TGCAGTGCCTCCGGGCCGATGAACACTGAAGCTTTCTTT.

This chain connects TRBV7-2 to TRBJ2-5, with 11 bases fitting TRBD2. The CDR3 contains 15 residues. Germline assignment: CDR1 SGHTA and CDR2 FQGNSA. V was clipped by 4 bases and J by 5 bases; unmatched bases: 6. CDR3 nucleotides: TGTGCCAGCAGCTCCCGACTAGCGGGAAAGGAGACCCAGTACTTC. This encodes CASSSRLAGKETQYF. The full variable domain, in which reference TRBV7-2 and TRBJ2-5 provide the parts outside the CDR3, is GAGVSQSPSNKVTEKGKDVELRCDPISGHTALYWYRQSLGQGLEFLIYFQGNSAPDKSGLPSDRFSAERTGGSVSTLTIQRTQQEDSAVYLCASSSRLAGKETQYFGPGTRLLVL.

The chain joins TRBV9 to TRBJ1-2, with 7 bases lining up with TRBD1. CDR3 size: 17 residues. Trimming took 3 bases from V and 0 from J; bases not matched to a gene: 11. Per the germline V gene, CDR1 is SGDLS and CDR2 is YYNGEE. The CDR3 reads CASSAWSDRIANYGYTF. For the CDR3, the DNA is TGTGCCAGCAGCGCCTGGTCGGACAGGATCGCTAACTATGGCTACACCTTC.

The rearrangement links TRBV29-1 to TRBJ2-3; D possibly corresponds to TRBD1 (6 bases). Germline V gene data show CDR1 as SQVTM and CDR2 as ANQGSEA. The CDR3 has 14 amino acids. Trimming left V 2 bases short and J 4 bases short, with 13 bases between. The CDR3 sequence: CSVERGAGADTQYF. The CDR3 coding sequence is TGCAGCGTTGAAAGAGGGGCAGGGGCAGATACGCAGTATTTT.

The chain couples TRBV5-4 to TRBJ2-3; D remains ambiguous. Germline values: CDR1 SGHNT, CDR2 YYREEE (reference sequence). This CDR3 region has 14 residues. V shed 4 bases and J shed 1 base, with 10 bases lying between them. In nucleotides, the CDR3 is TGTGCCAGCAGCAATATTGGTGGCACAGATACGCAGTATTTT. Translated, it gives CASSNIGGTDTQYF. The full variable domain, its missing parts supplied by reference TRBV5-4 and TRBJ2-3, is ETGVTQSPTHLIKTRGQQVTLRCSSQSGHNTVSWYQQALGQGPQFIFQYYREEENGRGNFPPRFSGLQFPNYSSELNVNALELDDSALYLCASSNIGGTDTQYFGPGTRLTVL.

This clonotype has a single count. The rearrangement links TRBV7-8 to TRBJ1-2, with D maybe TRBD1 (5 bases). The V and J ends lost 5 bases and 1 base respectively, with 14 bases between them. The CDR3 contains 15 residues. Germline V gene data show CDR1 as SGHVS and CDR2 as FQNEAQ. CDR3: CASSRTIEINYGYTF. DNA for the CDR3: TGTGCCAGCAGCCGGACAATAGAGATTAACTATGGCTACACCTTC.

The chain joins TRBV30 to TRBJ1-5; D remains unclear. This CDR3 has 18 residues. The V gene's germline CDR1 is GTSNPN and CDR2 SVGIG (reference sequence). With 4 bases removed from V and 0 bases from J, the gap between germline ends came to 22 bases. The CDR3, as DNA: TGTGCCTGGAAGGGCGCCGGGATAAGCAAAAATAGCAATCAGCCCCAGCATTTT. Translation gives CAWKGAGISKNSNQPQHF.

V is TRBV7-9 and J is TRBJ2-7, with D possibly TRBD1 on 6 matching bases. V shed 1 base and J shed 0 bases, with 10 bases lying between them. Per the germline V gene, CDR1 is SEHNR and CDR2 is FQNEAQ (reference sequence). This CDR3 is 15 amino acids long. The CDR3 DNA is TGTGCCAGCAGCTTAGGGCAGGGGATCTCCTACGAGCAGTACTTC. Translation: CASSLGQGISYEQYF.

The V and J genes are TRBV5-8 and TRBJ2-1, with D possibly being TRBD2 (6 bases). Germline V gene data show CDR1 as SGHTS and CDR2 as YDEGEE. Trimming shortened V by 4 bases and J by 0 bases, and 14 bases separated the two germline ends. This CDR3 spans 16 amino acids. CDR3 loop: CASSPGGDGSYNEQFF. The DNA for the CDR3 is TGTGCCAGCAGCCCAGGCGGGGACGGCTCCTACAATGAGCAGTTCTTC.